Listed below are T cell receptor beta chains from one sample, sequenced in a study of memory CD4+ T cells and cytomegalovirus serostatus. Sequencing used immunoSEQ multiplex PCR; TCRdb keeps in-frame clones, though not all of them. This sample has about 61,000 clones, with 75% to 90% found just once. Source material: memory CD4+ T cells from blood. The receptors derive from an adult in good health and CMV-seronegative. The CDR3 runs from the conserved cysteine through the conserved F or W. The D gene is left open where the match is weak. Rows may omit the clone size; those that give it use once, few, many or a size class.

J | V | size | D | CDR3 | DNA
TRBJ2-5 | TRBV19 | . | TRBD2 | CASSPRATSGGARETQYF | TGTGCCAGTAGTCCAAGGGCCACTAGCGGGGGGGCTCGAGAGACCCAGTACTTC
TRBJ1-4 | TRBV28 | . | TRBD1 | CASSPGTVQGEKLFF | TGTGCCAGCAGTCCCGGGACAGTTCAGGGTGAAAAACTGTTTTTT
TRBJ2-7 | TRBV19 | . | TRBD1 | CASSPSGTGSAYEQYF | TGTGCCAGTAGTCCCTCCGGGACAGGGTCTGCGTACGAGCAGTACTTC
TRBJ2-3 | TRBV19 | . | TRBD2 | CASSSLARGSTDTQYF | TGTGCCAGTAGCTCACTAGCGCGGGGTAGCACAGATACGCAGTATTTT
TRBJ1-5 | TRBV27 | . | TRBD1 | CASSLLAGQGAQPQHF | TGTGCCAGCAGTTTATTGGCAGGGCAGGGGGCGCAGCCCCAGCATTTT
TRBJ2-1 | TRBV28 | once | . | CATETGGRKQFF | TGTGCCACCGAAACCGGGGGCCGGAAGCAGTTCTTC
TRBJ2-1 | TRBV4-1 | . | . | CASSHSRNEQFF | TGCGCCAGCAGCCATTCTCGCAATGAGCAGTTCTTC
TRBJ2-1 | TRBV28 | . | TRBD1 | CASSPRPGTVGYNEQFF | TGTGCCAGCAGTCCGCGCCCCGGGACAGTTGGGTACAATGAGCAGTTCTTC
TRBJ2-3 | TRBV27 | . | TRBD2 | CASSLSYELAGGGDTQYF | TGTGCCAGCAGTTTATCCTACGAGCTAGCGGGAGGGGGAGATACGCAGTATTTT
TRBJ2-1 | TRBV18 | . | . | CASSPRRGYNEQFF | TGTGCCAGCTCACCTCGGAGGGGTTACAATGAGCAGTTCTTC
TRBJ1-1 | TRBV18 | . | TRBD1 | CASSMQGQWGTEAFF | TGTGCCAGCTCGATGCAGGGACAGTGGGGCACTGAAGCTTTCTTT
TRBJ2-2 | TRBV5-1 | once | TRBD1 | CASSSDRGGTGELFF | TGCGCCAGCAGTTCGGACAGGGGTGGCACCGGGGAGCTGTTTTTT
TRBJ2-5 | TRBV7-9 | . | TRBD2 | CASSFTSGGETQYF | TGTGCCAGCAGCTTTACTAGCGGAGGGGAGACCCAGTACTTC
TRBJ2-2 | TRBV21-1 | . | . | CASTTSLGHPLGTGELFF | TGTGCCAGCACCACATCGCTCGGACACCCTCTAGGCACCGGGGAGCTGTTTTTT
TRBJ1-5 | TRBV5-1 | . | . | CASSLGQDLNQPQHF | TGCGCCAGCAGCTTGGGACAGGACCTCAATCAGCCCCAGCATTTT
TRBJ2-2 | TRBV19 | . | TRBD1 | CASSIRSPGRGTGELFF | TGTGCCAGTAGTATACGCTCCCCGGGCAGGGGGACCGGGGAGCTGTTTTTT
TRBJ2-3 | TRBV28 | . | TRBD2 | CASVRGDTDTQYF | TGTGCCAGCGTACGGGGGGACACAGATACGCAGTATTTT
TRBJ2-1 | TRBV19 | . | . | CASSIAQSNEQFF | TGTGCCAGTAGTATAGCACAGAGCAATGAGCAGTTCTTC
TRBJ1-2 | TRBV6-5 | . | TRBD1 | CASSWDRGANYGYTF | TGTGCCAGCAGTTGGGACAGGGGGGCTAACTATGGCTACACCTTC
TRBJ2-6 | TRBV28 | few | TRBD2 | CASSLWGLAGGSGANVLTF | TGTGCCAGCAGTTTATGGGGGTTAGCGGGAGGGTCTGGGGCCAACGTCCTGACTTTC
TRBJ2-7 | TRBV5-6 | . | TRBD1 | CASSFSGQPLTYEQYF | TGTGCCAGCAGCTTCTCGGGACAGCCCCTTACCTACGAGCAGTACTTC
TRBJ2-7 | TRBV6-5 | once | TRBD2 | CASTGRGREQYF | TGTGCCAGCACGGGGCGGGGGAGAGAGCAGTACTTC
TRBJ1-5 | TRBV6-4 | . | . | CATARSSNQPQHF | TGTGCCACCGCTAGGAGCAGCAATCAGCCCCAGCATTTT
TRBJ1-2 | TRBV28 | . | TRBD1 | CASSEGQSYGYTF | TGTGCCAGCAGTGAGGGACAGTCCTATGGCTACACCTTC
TRBJ2-4 | TRBV11-1 | . | TRBD1 | CASSHPGQGNIQYF | TGTGCCAGCAGCCACCCGGGACAGGGAAACATTCAGTACTTC
TRBJ1-1 | TRBV12-5 | . | . | CASGSGVSAEAFF | TGTGCTAGTGGTTCAGGAGTGAGCGCTGAAGCTTTCTTT
TRBJ2-1 | TRBV25-1 | . | . | CASGHNEQFF | TGTGCCAGCGGACACAATGAGCAGTTCTTC
TRBJ2-1 | TRBV5-4 | few | TRBD2 | CASSWVSGSSDEQFF | TGTGCCAGCAGTTGGGTGAGCGGGAGCTCGGATGAGCAGTTCTTC
TRBJ1-1 | TRBV11-2 | . | . | CASSPTVMNTEAFF | TGTGCCAGCAGCCCCACGGTCATGAACACTGAAGCTTTCTTT
TRBJ1-5 | TRBV7-6 | . | . | CASSLAKNQPQHF | TGTGCCAGCAGCTTAGCCAAGAATCAGCCCCAGCATTTT
TRBJ1-2 | TRBV5-5 | . | . | CASSLLPGGEANYGYTF | TGTGCCAGCAGCTTGTTACCTGGAGGAGAAGCTAACTATGGCTACACCTTC
TRBJ2-7 | TRBV11-2 | . | . | CASSHSYEQYF | TGTGCCAGCAGCCACAGCTACGAGCAGTACTTC
TRBJ1-2 | TRBV11-2 | . | . | CASSRLQGKKDLNYGYTF | TGTGCCAGCAGCCGCCTTCAGGGTAAGAAGGATCTCAACTATGGCTACACCTTC
TRBJ1-1 | TRBV19 | . | . | CATNAQGNTEAFF | TGTGCCACCAATGCCCAGGGGAACACTGAAGCTTTCTTT
TRBJ1-3 | TRBV11-1 | . | . | CASSLGGQSSGNTIYF | TGTGCCAGCAGCTTGGGTGGACAGTCCTCTGGAAACACCATATATTTT
TRBJ2-7 | TRBV5-6 | few | . | CASSLGGTELPYEQYF | TGTGCCAGCAGCTTAGGGGGGACAGAACTACCCTACGAGCAGTACTTC
TRBJ2-1 | TRBV7-3 | . | TRBD1 | CASSLRDRGSYNEQFF | TGTGCCAGCAGCTTGCGGGACAGGGGGTCCTACAATGAGCAGTTCTTC
TRBJ2-1 | TRBV5-1 | . | . | CASSDPRGVSSEQFF | TGCGCCAGCAGCGATCCAAGGGGAGTTTCAAGTGAGCAGTTCTTC
TRBJ1-4 | TRBV30 | . | . | CAWSTDKEKLFF | TGTGCCTGGAGTACCGATAAAGAAAAACTGTTTTTT
TRBJ2-3 | TRBV19 | few | TRBD2 | CASSDPRLALSTDTQYF | TGTGCCAGTAGTGACCCCCGACTAGCGCTTAGCACAGATACGCAGTATTTT